Following are 4 T cell receptor beta chains from one sample sequenced in a study of blood T cell repertoires in COVID-19. Assay used: immunoSEQ multiplex PCR; TCRdb lists only in-frame clones, some missing. The sample consists of 85,000 to 130,000 clones, about 89% of them appearing once. The specimen was peripheral blood. Receptor source: a man in his fifties with acute or convalescent COVID-19.

The V call is TRBV27, the J call TRBJ2-1; D ambiguous. From germline, CDR1 is MNHEY and CDR2 SMNVEV (reference sequence). This CDR3 spans 11 amino acids. V shed 3 bases and J shed 7 bases, with 4 bases lying between them. Written as DNA, the CDR3 is TGTGCCAGCAGTTTCAATAATGAGCAGTTCTTC. Its translation is CASSFNNEQFF.

This clone was found once. The chain recombines TRBV5-4 with TRBJ2-2; tentatively, D is TRBD2 (6 bases). The CDR3 length is 15 residues. Germline V gives CDR1 SGHNT, CDR2 YYREEE (reference sequence). Trimming cost V 2 bases and J 6 bases, with 14 bases left between them. The DNA for the CDR3 is TGTGCCAGCAGCTTCAAAACGGGGGTTTCCGGGGAGCTGTTTTTT. Translating it yields CASSFKTGVSGELFF.

The CDR3 loop is CASSYSRTRNIQYF. The CDR3, as DNA: TGTGCCAGCAGTTACTCGAGAACTAGAAACATTCAGTACTTC. V gene TRBV6-2 or TRBV6-3 combines with J gene TRBJ2-4; tentative D call: TRBD2 (5 bases). With 0 bases removed from V and 6 bases from J, the gap between germline ends came to 9 bases. The CDR3 is 14 amino acids. Looked up from germline, CDR1 is MNHEY and CDR2 is SVGEGT.

The chain has TRBV14 and TRBJ2-1, with TRBD2 matching 13 bases. The CDR3 is 14 residues long. The junction had 3 bases not matched to a gene; V was cut back by 5 bases and J by 8 bases. Looked up from germline, CDR1 is SGHDN and CDR2 is FVKESK. The DNA of the CDR3 is TGTGCCAGCAGCACTAGCGGGAGGGTCGATGAGCAGTTCTTC. Amino acid sequence: CASSTSGRVDEQFF.